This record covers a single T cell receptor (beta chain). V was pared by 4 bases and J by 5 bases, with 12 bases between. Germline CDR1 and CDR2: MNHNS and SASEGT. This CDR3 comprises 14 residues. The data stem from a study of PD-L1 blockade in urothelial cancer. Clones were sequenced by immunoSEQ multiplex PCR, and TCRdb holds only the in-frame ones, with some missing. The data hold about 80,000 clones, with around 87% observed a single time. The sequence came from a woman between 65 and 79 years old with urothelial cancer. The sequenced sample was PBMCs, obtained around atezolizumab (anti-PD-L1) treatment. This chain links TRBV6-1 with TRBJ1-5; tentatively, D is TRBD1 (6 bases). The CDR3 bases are TGTGCCAGCAGTGCCGGGACAAGGGATCAGCCCCAGCATTTT. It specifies CASSAGTRDQPQHF.